A single sample is the source of the 2 T cell receptor beta chains below, sequenced in a study of graft-versus-host responses after intestinal transplantation. Sequenced by immunoSEQ multiplex PCR; TCRdb stores in-frame clones only, minus some. Here the sample spans approximately 20,000 clones, about 91% being singletons. The specimen comprised PBMCs, sampled more than 64 days after intestinal transplantation. Source of these receptors: a human patient who received an intestinal transplant, so some T cells may come from the graft donor.

The V call is TRBV7-6, the J call TRBJ2-5; the D call may be TRBD1 or TRBD2 (6 bases each). This CDR3 spans 14 amino acids. Looked up from germline, CDR1 is SGHVS and CDR2 is FNYEAQ. Between the trimmed V and J ends, which lost 5 bases and 1 base, there was a span of 11 bases. The CDR3 DNA follows: TGTGCCAGCAGCCTAGGGGGGAGCCAAGAGACCCAGTACTTC. This translates into CASSLGGSQETQYF.

The CDR3 nucleotides are TGTGCCAGCAGCTTGGCAGGGGCTAATTCACCCCTCCACTTT. This translates into CASSLAGANSPLHF. This rearrangement joins TRBV5-6 to TRBJ1-6; TRBD1 is a possible D gene (6 bases). Germline V gene data show CDR1 as SGHDT and CDR2 as YYEEEE. The ends were cut back, 0 bases at V and 6 bases at J, with 7 bases in the middle. The CDR3 covers 14 residues.